A single T cell receptor (beta chain) is shown here with its context. The antigen remains unidentified. One junction end disagrees with the germline gene, perhaps due to a read error. The data were taken from a study of post-analysis software for immune sequencing data. Built from TCR beta cDNA, the libraries had unique molecular identifiers in them. TCRdb redid the calling of the PCR reads with MiXCR, one entry per CDR3 protein. Of hundreds of thousands of distinct CDR3 sequences listed, 25% to 30% are singletons. CDR1 is SGHTA and CDR2 is FQGNSA in the germline V gene. This CDR3 has 15 residues. Study-level points and caveats: Normalized Chao1 diversity was significantly lower in multiple sclerosis patients than in controls. TRBV5-6, TRBV5-1 and TRBV20-1 belonged to a set of about 5 TRBV segments that were more frequent in patients than controls.

V is TRBV7-2 and J is TRBJ2-4; D is undetermined. The origin of this receptor is a girl aged 10 to 17 with multiple sclerosis. Sequencing input: blood. This CDR3 is CASSLPIIAENIQYF. As DNA, the CDR3 is TGTGCCAGCAGCTTACCGATAATAGCCGAAAACATTCAGTACTTC.